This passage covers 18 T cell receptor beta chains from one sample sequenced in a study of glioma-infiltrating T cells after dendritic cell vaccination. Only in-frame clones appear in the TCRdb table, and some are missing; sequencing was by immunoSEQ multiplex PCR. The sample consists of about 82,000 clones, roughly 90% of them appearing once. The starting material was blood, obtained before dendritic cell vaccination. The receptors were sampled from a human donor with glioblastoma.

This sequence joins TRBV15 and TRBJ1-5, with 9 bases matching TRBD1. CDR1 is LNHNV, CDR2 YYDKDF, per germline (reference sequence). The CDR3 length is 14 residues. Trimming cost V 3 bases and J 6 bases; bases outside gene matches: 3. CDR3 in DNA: TGTGCCACCAGCAGTACAGGGGGCATTCAGCCCCAGCATTTT. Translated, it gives CATSSTGGIQPQHF.

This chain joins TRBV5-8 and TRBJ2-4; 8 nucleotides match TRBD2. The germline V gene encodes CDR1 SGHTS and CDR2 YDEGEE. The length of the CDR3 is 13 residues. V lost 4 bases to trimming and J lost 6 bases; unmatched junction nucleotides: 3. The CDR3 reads CASSRSGVNIQYF. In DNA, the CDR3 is TGTGCCAGCAGCCGTAGCGGGGTAAACATTCAGTACTTC. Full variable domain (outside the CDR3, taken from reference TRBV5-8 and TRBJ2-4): EAGVTQSPTHLIKTRGQQATLRCSPISGHTSVYWYQQALGLGLQFLLWYDEGEERNRGNFPPRFSGRQFPNYSSELNVNALELEDSALYLCASSRSGVNIQYFGAGTRLSVL.

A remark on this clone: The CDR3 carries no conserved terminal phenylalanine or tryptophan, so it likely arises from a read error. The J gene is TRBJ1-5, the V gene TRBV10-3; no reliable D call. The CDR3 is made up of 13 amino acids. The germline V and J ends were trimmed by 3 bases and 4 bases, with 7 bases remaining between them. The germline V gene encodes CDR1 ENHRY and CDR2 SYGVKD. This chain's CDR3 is CAISDPGNQPQHL. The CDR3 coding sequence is TGTGCCATCAGTGACCCCGGGAATCAGCCCCAGCATCTT.

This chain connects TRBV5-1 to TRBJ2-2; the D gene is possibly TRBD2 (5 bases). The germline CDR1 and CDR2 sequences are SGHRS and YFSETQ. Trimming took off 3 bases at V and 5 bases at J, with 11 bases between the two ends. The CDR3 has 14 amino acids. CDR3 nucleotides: TGCGCCAGCAGCTGGGGTGCGGGTACCGGGGAGCTGTTTTTT. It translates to CASSWGAGTGELFF.

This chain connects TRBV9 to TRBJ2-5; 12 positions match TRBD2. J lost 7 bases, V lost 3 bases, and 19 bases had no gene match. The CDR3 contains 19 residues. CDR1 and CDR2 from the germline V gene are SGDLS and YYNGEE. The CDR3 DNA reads TGTGCCAGCAGCGCGGAACCGACTAGCGGGAGCCTGAGAGGGGGGACCCAGTACTTC. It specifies CASSAEPTSGSLRGGTQYF.

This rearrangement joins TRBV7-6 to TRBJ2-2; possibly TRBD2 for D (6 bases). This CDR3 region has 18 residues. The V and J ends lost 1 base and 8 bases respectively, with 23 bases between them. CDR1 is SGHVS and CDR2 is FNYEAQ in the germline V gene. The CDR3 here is CASSLERISGGIRGELFF. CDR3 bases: TGTGCCAGCAGCTTAGAAAGGATTAGCGGAGGCATCAGGGGGGAGCTGTTTTTT. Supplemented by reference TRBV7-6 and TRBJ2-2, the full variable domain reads GAGVSQSPRYKVTKRGQDVALRCDPISGHVSLYWYRQALGQGPEFLTYFNYEAQQDKSGLPNDRFSAERPEGSISTLTIQRTEQRDSAMYRCASSLERISGGIRGELFFGEGSRLTVL.

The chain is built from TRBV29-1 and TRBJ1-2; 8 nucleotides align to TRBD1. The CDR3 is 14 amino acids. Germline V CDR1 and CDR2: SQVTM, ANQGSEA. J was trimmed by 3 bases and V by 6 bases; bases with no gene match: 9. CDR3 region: CSVGDRHSDYGYTF. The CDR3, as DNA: TGCAGCGTAGGGGACAGGCATTCGGACTATGGCTACACCTTC.

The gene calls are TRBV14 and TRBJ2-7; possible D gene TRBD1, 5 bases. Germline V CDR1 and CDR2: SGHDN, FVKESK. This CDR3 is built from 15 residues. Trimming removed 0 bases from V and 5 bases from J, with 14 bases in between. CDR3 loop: CASSQDPGQVNEQYF. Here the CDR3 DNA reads TGTGCCAGCAGCCAAGATCCAGGGCAGGTAAACGAGCAGTACTTC.

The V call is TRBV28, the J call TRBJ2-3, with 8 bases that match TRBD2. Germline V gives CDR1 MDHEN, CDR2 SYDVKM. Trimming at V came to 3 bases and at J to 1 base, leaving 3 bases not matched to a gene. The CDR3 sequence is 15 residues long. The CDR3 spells CASSLLAGRTDTQYF. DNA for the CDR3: TGTGCCAGCAGTTTGCTAGCGGGCCGCACAGATACGCAGTATTTT.

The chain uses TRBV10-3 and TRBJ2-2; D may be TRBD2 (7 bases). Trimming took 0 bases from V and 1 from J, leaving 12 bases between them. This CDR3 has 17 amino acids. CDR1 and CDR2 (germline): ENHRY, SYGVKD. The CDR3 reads CAISESWEGENTGELFF. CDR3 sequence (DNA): TGTGCCATCAGTGAGTCGTGGGAGGGGGAGAACACCGGGGAGCTGTTTTTT.

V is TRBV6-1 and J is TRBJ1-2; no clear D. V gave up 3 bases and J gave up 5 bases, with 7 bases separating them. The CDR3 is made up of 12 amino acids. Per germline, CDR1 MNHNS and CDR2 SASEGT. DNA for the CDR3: TGTGCCAGCAGTGACCACACGTATGGCTACACCTTC. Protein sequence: CASSDHTYGYTF.

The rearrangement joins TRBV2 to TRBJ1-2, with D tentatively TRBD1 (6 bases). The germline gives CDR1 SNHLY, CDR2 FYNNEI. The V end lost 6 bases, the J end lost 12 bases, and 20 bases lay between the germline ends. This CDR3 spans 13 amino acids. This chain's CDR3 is CASSAPGTLKNTF. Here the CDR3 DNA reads TGTGCCAGCAGCGCCCCCGGGACACTAAAAAACACCTTC.

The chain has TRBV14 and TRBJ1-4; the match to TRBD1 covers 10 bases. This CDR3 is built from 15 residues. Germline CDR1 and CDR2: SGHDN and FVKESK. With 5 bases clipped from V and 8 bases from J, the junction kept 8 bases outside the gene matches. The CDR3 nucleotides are TGTGCCAGCAGCGTACGGACAGGGGGAAACGAAAAACTGTTTTTT. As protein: CASSVRTGGNEKLFF.

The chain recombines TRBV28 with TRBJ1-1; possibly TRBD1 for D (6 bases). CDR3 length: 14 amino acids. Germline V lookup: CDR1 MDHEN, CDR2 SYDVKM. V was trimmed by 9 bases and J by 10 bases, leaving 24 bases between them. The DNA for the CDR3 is TGTGCCAGTTCGAGGGGGACCCCTTCACGTGGAGCTTTCTTT. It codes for CASSRGTPSRGAFF.

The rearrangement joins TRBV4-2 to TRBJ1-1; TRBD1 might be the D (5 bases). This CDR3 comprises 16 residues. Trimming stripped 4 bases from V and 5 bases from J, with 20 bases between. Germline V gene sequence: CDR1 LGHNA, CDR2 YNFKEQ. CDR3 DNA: TGTGCCAGCAGCCCCATGGGGGGTTTGATTGGGACTGAAGCTTTCTTT. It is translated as CASSPMGGLIGTEAFF.

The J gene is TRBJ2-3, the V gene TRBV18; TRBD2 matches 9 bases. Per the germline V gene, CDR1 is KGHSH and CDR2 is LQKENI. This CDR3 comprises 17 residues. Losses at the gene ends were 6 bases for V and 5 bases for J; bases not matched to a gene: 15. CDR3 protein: CASSPAGRAGGIDTQYF. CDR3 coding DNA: TGTGCCAGCTCCCCCGCGGGCCGAGCGGGGGGTATAGATACGCAGTATTTT.

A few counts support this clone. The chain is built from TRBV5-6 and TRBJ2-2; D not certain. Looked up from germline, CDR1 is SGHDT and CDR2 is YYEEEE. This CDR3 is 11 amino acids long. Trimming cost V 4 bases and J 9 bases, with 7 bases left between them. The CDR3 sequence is CASSRLRELFF. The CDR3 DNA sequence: TGTGCCAGCAGCCGACTCCGGGAGCTGTTTTTT.

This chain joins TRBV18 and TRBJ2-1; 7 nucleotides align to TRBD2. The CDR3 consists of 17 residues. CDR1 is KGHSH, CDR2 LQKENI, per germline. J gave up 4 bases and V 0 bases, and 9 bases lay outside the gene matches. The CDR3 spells CASSPPVGGGEYNEQFF. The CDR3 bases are TGTGCCAGCTCACCACCGGTTGGCGGGGGAGAGTACAATGAGCAGTTCTTC.